This note documents a single T cell receptor beta chain sequence. Its antigen target is currently unknown. No per-base quality is available; no much larger clone lies one base away. The sample originates from a study of response to subunit inactivated influenza vaccine (dated by TCRdb to about 2018). Notes on the research overall: To follow how T cells responded to a trivalent subunit inactivated influenza vaccine, the researchers relied on deep quantitative profiling of the T cell receptor repertoire.

Its CDR3 holds 15 amino acids, cysteine through phenylalanine. Just CDR3 DNA is preserved here, 45 bases in frame from base 1. Trimming at the junction amounts to 2 bases on V and 3 bases on J, and the germline ends lie 13 bases apart. CDR1 GTSNPN and CDR2 SVGIG were looked up in the germline V gene (reference sequence). The full study reports these points: According to the authors, only a limited number of new T cells may be recruited by each seasonal influenza vaccination.

Libraries were made using RT-PCR. TCRdb records Illumina HiSeq 2500 as the sequencer. The public reads were reprocessed in TCRdb via fastp at Q25 and MiXCR, keeping in-frame beta chains. Here each entry gathers all rows of one CDR3 protein and keeps the most common genes and DNA. The sample profile shows hundreds of thousands of distinct CDR3 sequences; approximately 24% of them were found once. The top ten clonotypes cover around 1.8% of the sample. The chain is encoded by TRBV30 joined to TRBJ2-2, with no confidently assigned D gene. This sample comprised CD4+ T cells sorted from PBMCs, obtained roughly 5 days after vaccination. This receptor was taken from a man in his forties or fifties who received an inactivated influenza vaccine. Donor details come from another sample of the same person, matched by shared clones. The CDR3 amino acid sequence is: CAWSPLFKYTGELFF. The bases read TGTGCCTGGAGTCCCCTTTTCAAGTACACCGGGGAGCTGTTTTTT.